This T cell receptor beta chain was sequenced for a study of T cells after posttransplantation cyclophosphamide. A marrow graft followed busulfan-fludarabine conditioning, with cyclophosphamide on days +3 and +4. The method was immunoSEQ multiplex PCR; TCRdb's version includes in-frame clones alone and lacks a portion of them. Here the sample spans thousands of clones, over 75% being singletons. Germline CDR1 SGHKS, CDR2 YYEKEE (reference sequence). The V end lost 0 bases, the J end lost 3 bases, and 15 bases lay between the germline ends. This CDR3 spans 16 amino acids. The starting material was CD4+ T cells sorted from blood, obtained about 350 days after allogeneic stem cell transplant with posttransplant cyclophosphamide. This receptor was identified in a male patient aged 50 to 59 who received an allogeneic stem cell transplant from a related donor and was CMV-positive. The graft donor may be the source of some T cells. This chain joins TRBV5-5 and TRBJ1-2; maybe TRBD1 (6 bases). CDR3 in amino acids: CASSLGPDRSDYGYTF. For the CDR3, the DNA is TGTGCCAGCAGCTTGGGGCCAGACAGGTCCGACTATGGCTACACCTTC.